The 29 T cell receptor beta chains presented below share a single source sample, sequenced in a study of cytomegalovirus exposure and HLA in healthy donors. The PCR used 60 Vbeta and 13 Jbeta primers. Measured with immunoSEQ multiplex PCR; TCRdb has only the in-frame clones, and not every one. This table has tens of thousands of clones, 80% to 90% appearing once. The sequencing input was PBMCs. These receptors were collected from a woman aged 25 to 39 in good health and CMV-seropositive.

The chain employs TRBV6-4 and TRBJ2-1, with D possibly being TRBD2 (5 bases). The CDR3 totals 13 residues. Germline V gene sequence: CDR1 MRHNA, CDR2 SNTAGT. Trimming took off 0 bases at V and 8 bases at J, with 8 bases between the two ends. CDR3 nucleotide sequence: TGTGCCAGCAGTGACTCGGATAGCGATGAGCAGTTCTTC. Encoded protein: CASSDSDSDEQFF.

This rearrangement joins TRBV27 to TRBJ2-7; 11 nucleotides match TRBD1. V was clipped by 6 bases and J by 4 bases; unmatched bases: 5. Germline V gene sequence: CDR1 MNHEY, CDR2 SMNVEV (reference sequence). The CDR3 runs to 14 residues. CDR3 in amino acids: CASRRTGGLYEQYF. CDR3 coding DNA: TGTGCCAGCAGACGGACAGGGGGCTTGTACGAGCAGTACTTC.

This rearrangement joins TRBV5-4 to TRBJ2-7; 9 bases map to TRBD1. With V trimmed by 4 bases and J by 1 base, 6 bases remained unmatched. There are 15 residues in the CDR3. The germline V gene has CDR1 SGHNT and CDR2 YYREEE (reference sequence). For the CDR3, the DNA is TGTGCCAGCAGCACCGACAGGGGGGGGTCCTACGAGCAGTACTTC. Amino acid sequence: CASSTDRGGSYEQYF.

This chain connects TRBV7-8 to TRBJ1-2; 12 bases are a match to TRBD1. This CDR3 contains 15 residues. Trimming took 5 bases from V and 4 from J; bases not matched to a gene: 5. The germline V gene encodes CDR1 SGHVS and CDR2 FQNEAQ. As DNA, the CDR3 is TGTGCCAGCAGCCCGGGACAGGGGGCAGGCTATGGCTACACCTTC. The encoded protein is CASSPGQGAGYGYTF.

Note on this clone: Other DNA sequences within the sample encode an identical CDR3. V is TRBV19 and J is TRBJ2-2; 10 nucleotides align to TRBD2. The V and J ends lost 4 bases and 6 bases, in that order; junction bases with no gene match: 11. This CDR3 region has 17 residues. Germline CDR1 and CDR2: LNHDA and SQIVND (reference sequence). The CDR3 DNA reads TGTGCCAGTAGTACGATACGGCTAGCGGGAGCGGCCGGGGAGCTGTTTTTT. Its translation is CASSTIRLAGAAGELFF.

The chain employs TRBV19 and TRBJ1-5; 8 bases are a match to TRBD1. The CDR3 consists of 18 residues. Germline values: CDR1 LNHDA, CDR2 SQIVND (reference sequence). Germline trimming cut 0 bases from V and 2 bases from J; bases unmatched to any gene: 9. CDR3 amino acids: CASSIDGTGRNGNQPQHF. The DNA of the CDR3 is TGTGCCAGTAGTATAGATGGGACAGGACGTAATGGCAATCAGCCCCAGCATTTT.

V is TRBV14 and J is TRBJ2-1; 11 nucleotides agree with TRBD2. The CDR3 extends over 18 amino acids. In germline, CDR1 is SGHDN, CDR2 FVKESK. Losses at the gene ends were 3 bases for V and 9 bases for J; bases not matched to a gene: 16. The CDR3 nucleotides read TGTGCCAGCAGCCACTCTGGTCTTTCGCGTCTAGCGGGAGGTGAGCAGTTCTTC. This sequence encodes CASSHSGLSRLAGGEQFF.

The chain links TRBV7-3 to TRBJ2-3, with D possibly matching TRBD2 (7 bases). Trimming stripped 1 base from V and 8 bases from J, with 19 bases between. This CDR3 spans 16 amino acids. CDR1 is SGHTA, CDR2 FQGTGA, per germline. The DNA for the CDR3 is TGTGCCAGCAGCTTAATGTCCCAGGGTGCGGGGGCTACGCAGTATTTT. Encoded protein: CASSLMSQGAGATQYF.

This sequence joins TRBV18 and TRBJ2-1; D possibly corresponds to TRBD2 (6 bases). The CDR3 extends over 16 amino acids. Trimming shortened V by 3 bases and J by 10 bases, and 22 bases separated the two germline ends. Germline V gene data show CDR1 as KGHSH and CDR2 as LQKENI. CDR3 sequence reads: CASSPALAPRDGEQFF. The CDR3 DNA follows: TGTGCCAGCTCACCCGCTCTAGCGCCTCGGGATGGGGAGCAGTTCTTC.

J is TRBJ1-2 and V is TRBV25-1, with D unresolved. V lost 6 bases, J lost 5 bases, and 13 bases lay in between. This CDR3 contains 13 residues. The germline gives CDR1 MGHDK, CDR2 SYGVNS. The CDR3 nucleotides read TGTGCCAGCAGCGACACAAATACTTATGGCTACACCTTC. Translating it yields CASSDTNTYGYTF.

The J gene is TRBJ2-1, the V gene TRBV6-1; tentatively, D is TRBD1 (5 bases). Trimming shortened V by 5 bases and J by 4 bases, and 12 bases separated the two germline ends. Germline V gene lookup returns CDR1 MNHNS and CDR2 SASEGT. The CDR3 consists of 14 residues. Written as DNA, the CDR3 is TGTGCCAGCAGTTCCAGGGAAGAGTACAATGAGCAGTTCTTC. As protein: CASSSREEYNEQFF.

The count of this clone is one. The chain is built from TRBV5-4 and TRBJ1-2; tentative D call: TRBD1 (5 bases). CDR3 length: 13 amino acids. Per the germline V gene, CDR1 is SGHNT and CDR2 is YYREEE (reference sequence). Trimming shortened V by 3 bases and J by 3 bases, and 9 bases separated the two germline ends. The DNA for the CDR3 is TGTGCCAGCAGCTCGGGACTCTACTATGGCTACACCTTC. It yields the protein CASSSGLYYGYTF.

This chain connects TRBV10-2 to TRBJ1-1; 8 nucleotides line up with TRBD1. Germline CDR1 and CDR2: WSHSY and SAAADI. This CDR3 contains 13 residues. The ends lost 6 bases at V and 8 bases at J; junction bases unmatched: 8. CDR3 DNA sequence: TGCGCCAGCAGGGGAGACAGGGGATTAGAAGCTTTCTTT. Amino acid sequence: CASRGDRGLEAFF.

This chain links TRBV6-5 with TRBJ1-2, with D uncertain. This CDR3 comprises 15 residues. CDR1 is MNHEY, CDR2 SVGAGI, per germline. V was clipped by 6 bases and J by 8 bases, with 22 bases between them. The CDR3 loop reads CASSPQAGLARGYTF. CDR3 DNA: TGTGCCAGCAGCCCCCAGGCGGGTCTGGCTCGCGGCTACACCTTC.

The J gene is TRBJ2-1, the V gene TRBV4-2; 14 positions agree with TRBD2. The CDR3 contains 16 residues. In germline, CDR1 is LGHNA, CDR2 YNFKEQ. With 3 bases clipped from V and 3 bases from J, the junction kept 1 base outside the gene matches. CDR3 protein: CASSQGTSGSYNEQFF. The CDR3 DNA sequence: TGTGCCAGCAGCCAGGGGACTAGCGGGAGCTACAATGAGCAGTTCTTC.

This clone was seen a few times. This chain connects TRBV5-6 to TRBJ1-2; D perhaps matches TRBD1 (6 bases). V lost 4 bases and J 4 bases, leaving 11 bases between the germline ends. Germline V gene sequence: CDR1 SGHDT, CDR2 YYEEEE. CDR3 size: 13 residues. CDR3 in DNA: TGTGCCAGCAGCCGGGGGGGCACCTATGGCTACACCTTC. This codes for CASSRGGTYGYTF.

A note on this clone: Its ends do not fully match the called genes, so a read error is possible. This chain links TRBV18 with TRBJ2-2, with TRBD2 identical over 9 bases. The length of the CDR3 is 17 residues. Looked up from germline, CDR1 is KGHSH and CDR2 is LQKENI. For the CDR3, the DNA is TGTGCCAGCTCACCACGGATAGCGGGAGCGAAAACCGGGGAGCTGTTTTTT. It is translated as CASSPRIAGAKTGELFF.

About this clone itself: At one of its ends the junction is not consistent with the germline gene, which may arise from a read error. This chain links TRBV27 with TRBJ1-1; 8 bases map to TRBD1. Germline CDR1 and CDR2: MNHEY and SMNVEV (reference sequence). The CDR3 runs to 14 residues. This CDR3 is CASSISGGRTEAFF. The CDR3 bases are TGTGCCAGCAGTATATCAGGGGGCCGGACTGAAGCTTTCTTT.

J is TRBJ2-5 and V is TRBV30; 7 nucleotides align to TRBD1. Germline V gene data show CDR1 as GTSNPN and CDR2 as SVGIG (reference sequence). This CDR3 is built from 15 residues. The trim removed 1 base at V and 4 bases at J, leaving 9 bases unmatched. The DNA for the CDR3 is TGTGCCTGGAGTGCGACCCGGTACAGGGGAGAGACCCAGTACTTC. It is translated as CAWSATRYRGETQYF.

The chain is built from TRBV28 and TRBJ2-7; tentative D call: TRBD2 (5 bases). The germline V gene has CDR1 MDHEN and CDR2 SYDVKM. The CDR3 is 15 amino acids. V was clipped by 1 base and J by 2 bases, with 12 bases between them. CDR3 amino acids: CASSLSTSSAYEQYF. CDR3 sequence (DNA): TGTGCCAGCAGTTTATCTACTAGTAGCGCCTACGAGCAGTACTTC. Filled out from reference TRBV28 and TRBJ2-7, the complete variable domain reads DVKVTQSSRYLVKRTGEKVFLECVQDMDHENMFWYRQDPGLGLRLIYFSYDVKMKEKGDIPEGYSVSREKKERFSLILESASTNQTSMYLCASSLSTSSAYEQYFGPGTRLTVT.

The chain couples TRBV30 to TRBJ1-1; TRBD1 matches 7 bases. With V trimmed by 8 bases and J by 0 bases, 6 bases remained unmatched. Germline V gene data show CDR1 as GTSNPN and CDR2 as SVGIG (reference sequence). CDR3 length: 13 amino acids. The CDR3: CAHTQGMNTEAFF. CDR3 bases: TGTGCCCACACACAGGGGATGAACACTGAAGCTTTCTTT.

The rearrangement links TRBV11-3 to TRBJ2-7; D unresolved. The germline V gene has CDR1 SGHNT and CDR2 YENEEA. Trimming left V 3 bases short and J 3 bases short, with 9 bases between. The CDR3 has 13 amino acids. CDR3 nucleotide sequence: TGTGCCAGCAGCTTCCGAACTGGCTACGAGCAGTACTTC. Protein: CASSFRTGYEQYF.

The chain uses TRBV4-1 and TRBJ2-7; 13 bases align to TRBD2. V was clipped by 3 bases and J by 0 bases; unmatched bases: 2. CDR3 size: 16 residues. Germline-derived CDR1 and CDR2 are MGHRA and YSYEKL. The CDR3 reads CASSHGTSGTSYEQYF. The CDR3 DNA follows: TGCGCCAGCAGCCACGGGACTAGCGGGACCTCCTACGAGCAGTACTTC.

The V call is TRBV6-1, the J call TRBJ2-7; TRBD1 agrees at 8 bases. Trimming removed 6 bases from V and 3 bases from J; junction bases left unmatched: 10. This CDR3 has 15 amino acids. Germline CDR1 reads MNHNS; CDR2 reads SASEGT. The CDR3 bases are TGTGCCAGCAGGACCGCCGGGACAGGTGGCTACGAGCAGTACTTC. This translates into CASRTAGTGGYEQYF.

V and J are TRBV5-4 and TRBJ1-5, with a possible D match to TRBD1 (6 bases). Trimming removed 4 bases at V and 0 bases at J, with 11 bases between. Germline values: CDR1 SGHNT, CDR2 YYREEE (reference sequence). There are 15 residues in the CDR3. The CDR3 reads CASSPGVGSNQPQHF. DNA of the CDR3: TGTGCCAGCAGCCCAGGGGTAGGTAGCAATCAGCCCCAGCATTTT.

This chain connects TRBV4-1 to TRBJ1-1; 7 positions agree with TRBD1. Losses at the gene ends were 8 bases for V and 4 bases for J; bases not matched to a gene: 7. Per germline, CDR1 MGHRA and CDR2 YSYEKL. The CDR3 spans 13 residues. The CDR3 nucleotides are TGCGCCAGCTGGCAGGGGGATTCCACTGAAGCTTTCTTT. Translation gives CASWQGDSTEAFF.

V is TRBV10-2 and J is TRBJ2-5; 7 nucleotides line up with TRBD2. The CDR3 runs to 14 residues. CDR1 WSHSY and CDR2 SAAADI come from the germline V gene. The junction had 3 bases not matched to a gene; V was cut back by 3 bases and J by 2 bases. Here the CDR3 DNA reads TGCGCCAGCAGTGATCGGGGGGTTCAAGAGACCCAGTACTTC. Encoded protein: CASSDRGVQETQYF.

The V call is TRBV4-3, the J call TRBJ1-3; a weak D match, TRBD1 (6 bases). Between the trimmed V and J ends, which lost 1 base and 8 bases, there was a span of 24 bases. Per the germline V gene, CDR1 is LGHNA and CDR2 is YSLEER. The CDR3 is 18 residues long. For the CDR3, the DNA is TGCGCCAGCAGCCAAGGGGGGCCAGAGGCGATTATTAAACACACCATATATTTT. As protein: CASSQGGPEAIIKHTIYF.

The table lists this clone with a few counts. V usage is TRBV28 and J usage is TRBJ1-1, with unresolved D. Germline V lookup: CDR1 MDHEN, CDR2 SYDVKM. The CDR3 consists of 15 residues. V shed 2 bases and J shed 0 bases, with 10 bases lying between them. The CDR3 region has the DNA TGTGCCAGCAGTTTAGCGGCGGTTATGAACACTGAAGCTTTCTTT. Encoded protein: CASSLAAVMNTEAFF.